Listed below are T cell receptor beta chains from one sample, sequenced in a study of CD8+ T cells in alopecia areata. The method was immunoSEQ multiplex PCR; TCRdb's version includes in-frame clones alone and lacks a portion of them. The table shows 150,000 or so clones, with more than 45% occurring only once. Sequences were obtained from CD4+ T cells sorted from blood. These receptors were obtained from a human donor with alopecia areata. Both conserved end residues are part of each CDR3. Fields, in order: V gene, clone size, D gene, J gene, CDR3 length, CDR3 protein, CDR3 DNA. D genes are given only for firm matches. Part of the rows lack a size; the others show once, few, many or a class for expanded clones.

TRBV30	.	.	TRBJ1-1	12	CAWSGMNTEAFF	TGTGCCTGGAGTGGAATGAACACTGAAGCTTTCTTT
TRBV5-6	once	.	TRBJ2-7	17	CASSWAGATGPAYEQYF	TGTGCCAGCAGCTGGGCTGGGGCGACCGGACCGGCCTACGAGCAGTACTTC
TRBV29-1	.	TRBD1	TRBJ2-7	13	CSVLDRGPHEQYF	TGCAGCGTCCTCGACAGGGGGCCCCACGAGCAGTACTTC
TRBV5-1	few	TRBD1	TRBJ2-5	14	CASSPRQGKGTQYF	TGCGCCAGCAGCCCACGACAGGGGAAGGGGACCCAGTACTTC
TRBV27	.	TRBD1	TRBJ2-5	15	CASSLIGDREETQYF	TGTGCCAGCAGTTTAATTGGGGACAGGGAAGAGACCCAGTACTTC
TRBV9	once	.	TRBJ1-3	16	CASSVDGALTGNTIYF	TGTGCCAGCAGCGTAGACGGGGCCCTAACTGGAAACACCATATATTTT
TRBV5-1	few	TRBD2	TRBJ2-1	15	CASSLTSGSIDEQFF	TGCGCCAGCAGCTTGACTAGCGGGAGTATCGATGAGCAGTTCTTC
TRBV7-9	few	TRBD1	TRBJ1-1	17	CASSSRDRGRVNTEAFF	TGTGCCAGCAGCTCCCGGGACAGGGGGCGGGTGAACACTGAAGCTTTCTTT
TRBV7-2	.	TRBD2	TRBJ2-1	15	CASSLTAGGANEQFF	TGTGCCAGCAGCCTGACAGCGGGAGGCGCGAATGAGCAGTTCTTC
TRBV29-1	.	TRBD1	TRBJ1-1	13	CSVAVQGGTEAFF	TGCAGCGTTGCGGTTCAGGGGGGCACTGAAGCTTTCTTT
TRBV5-1	few	.	TRBJ1-1	12	CASSSDGTEAFF	TGCGCCAGCAGCAGTGACGGTACTGAAGCTTTCTTT
TRBV29-1	few	.	TRBJ2-5	12	CSVAWSAETQYF	TGCAGCGTTGCTTGGAGCGCGGAGACCCAGTACTTC